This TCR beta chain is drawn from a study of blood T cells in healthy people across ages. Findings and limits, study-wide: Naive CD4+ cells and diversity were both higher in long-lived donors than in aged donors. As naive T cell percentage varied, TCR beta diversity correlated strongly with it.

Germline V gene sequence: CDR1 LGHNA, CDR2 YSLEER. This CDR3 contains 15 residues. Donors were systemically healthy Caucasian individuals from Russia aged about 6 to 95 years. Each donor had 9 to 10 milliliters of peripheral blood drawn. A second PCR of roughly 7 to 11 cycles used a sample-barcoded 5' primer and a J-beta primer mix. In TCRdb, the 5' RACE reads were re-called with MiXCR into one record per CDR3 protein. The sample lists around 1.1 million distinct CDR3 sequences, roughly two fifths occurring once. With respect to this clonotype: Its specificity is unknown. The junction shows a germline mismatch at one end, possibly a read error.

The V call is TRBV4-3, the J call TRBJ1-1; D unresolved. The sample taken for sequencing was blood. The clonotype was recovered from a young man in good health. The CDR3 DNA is TGCGCCAGCAACCAAGATCTTTTGAGGGCCGCTGAAGCTTTCTTT. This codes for CASNQDLLRAAEAFF.